The 18 T cell receptor beta chains reported below all come from one sample, sequenced in a study of blood T cells in healthy people across ages. Sample-barcoded 5' priming and a J-beta primer mix drove a second PCR of roughly 7 to 11 cycles. TCRdb re-called the 5' RACE reads through MiXCR, storing one row per CDR3 protein. The data hold 700,000 or so distinct CDR3 sequences, with roughly 43% observed a single time. Sequencing was performed on blood. Receptors originate from a man older than 75 in good health.

The chain uses TRBV4-2 and TRBJ2-3, with 10 nucleotides matching TRBD2. The length of the CDR3 is 14 residues. Germline loops: CDR1 LGHNA, CDR2 YNFKEQ. The J segment lost 7 bases and the V segment lost 0 bases, leaving 1 base of the junction unmatched. Here the CDR3 reads CASSQELAGNTQYF. In nucleotides, the CDR3 is TGTGCCAGCAGCCAAGAACTAGCGGGAAATACGCAGTATTTT.

V usage is TRBV29-1 and J usage is TRBJ1-5, with unresolved D. This CDR3 contains 13 residues. Germline assignment: CDR1 SQVTM and CDR2 ANQGSEA. The ends were cut back, 7 bases at V and 5 bases at J, with 15 bases in the middle. The CDR3 loop reads CSACVGQDQPQHF. DNA of the CDR3: TGCAGCGCTTGTGTGGGCCAAGATCAGCCCCAGCATTTT. The full variable domain, in which reference TRBV29-1 and TRBJ1-5 provide the parts outside the CDR3, is SAVISQKPSRDICQRGTSLTIQCQVDSQVTMMFWYRQQPGQSLTLIATANQGSEATYESGFVIDKFPISRPNLTFSTLTVSNMSPEDSSIYLCSACVGQDQPQHFGDGTRLSIL.

Notes on this clonotype: The junction differs from germline at one of its ends, possibly a read error. The chain couples TRBV20-1 to TRBJ2-5; TRBD1 matches at 7 bases. The length of the CDR3 is 15 residues. Germline CDR1 reads DFQATT; CDR2 reads SNEGSKA (reference sequence). This CDR3 reads CSARSTKDRIETRYF. The CDR3 nucleotides read TGCAGTGCTAGGTCGACCAAGGACAGGATAGAGACCCGGTACTTC.

As to this clonotype: An end of the junction does not agree with germline; a read error may underlie this. This chain connects TRBV7-3 to TRBJ1-1; D possibly corresponds to TRBD1 (5 bases). The CDR3 is made up of 14 amino acids. Germline V gene sequence: CDR1 SGHTA, CDR2 FQGTGA. In DNA form, the CDR3 reads TGTGCCAGCAGCCTGGGACCGGGAAACACTGAAACTTTCTTT. As protein: CASSLGPGNTETFF.

In DNA form, the CDR3 reads TGCAGCGTCGGTGGAGAGTCCGGCGGTGAAAAACTGTTTTTT. Encoded protein: CSVGGESGGEKLFF. This chain links TRBV29-1 with TRBJ1-4; D gene ambiguous. The length of the CDR3 is 14 residues. V lost 6 bases to trimming and J lost 7 bases, with 18 bases between them. The V gene's germline CDR1 is SQVTM and CDR2 ANQGSEA.

The V call is TRBV7-3, the J call TRBJ1-2; perhaps TRBD1 as D (5 bases). Germline V gene data show CDR1 as SGHTA and CDR2 as FQGTGA. The CDR3 contains 15 residues. Trimming pared 5 bases from V and 4 bases from J, leaving 17 bases between. CDR3 nucleotide sequence: TGTGCCAGCAGCGAAAGCCAGGGAATGAGCTATGGCTACACCTTC. Encoded protein: CASSESQGMSYGYTF.

This clonotype was counted at least ten times. The rearrangement links TRBV29-1 to TRBJ2-4; the match to TRBD2 covers 11 bases. V dropped 4 bases and J dropped 3; count of bases not matched to a gene: 2. Germline loops: CDR1 SQVTM, CDR2 ANQGSEA. This CDR3 is built from 14 residues. The CDR3, as DNA: TGCAGCGTTGGTCTAGCGGGGGGCAAAAACATTCAGTACTTC. This gives the protein CSVGLAGGKNIQYF. The full variable domain, its missing parts supplied by reference TRBV29-1 and TRBJ2-4, is SAVISQKPSRDICQRGTSLTIQCQVDSQVTMMFWYRQQPGQSLTLIATANQGSEATYESGFVIDKFPISRPNLTFSTLTVSNMSPEDSSIYLCSVGLAGGKNIQYFGAGTRLSVL.

CDR3: CASSLATLAGGSFDEQYF. CDR3 in DNA: TGCGCCAGCAGCTTGGCAACTCTAGCGGGAGGGTCGTTCGACGAGCAGTACTTC. The V call is TRBV5-1, the J call TRBJ2-7; 12 bases agree with TRBD2. V was clipped by 0 bases and J by 5 bases; unmatched bases: 12. Germline V gene sequence: CDR1 SGHRS, CDR2 YFSETQ. CDR3 length equals 18 residues.

The chain recombines TRBV4-3 with TRBJ2-7; D is unresolved. The V and J ends lost 0 bases and 1 base respectively, with 7 bases between them. This CDR3 comprises 14 residues. The germline CDR1 and CDR2 sequences are LGHNA and YSLEER. CDR3 DNA: TGCGCCAGCAGCCAAGACAGCCATTCCTACGAGCAGTACTTC. Amino acid sequence: CASSQDSHSYEQYF.

The chain couples TRBV28 to TRBJ2-5; TRBD1 matches at 10 bases. The V gene's germline CDR1 is MDHEN and CDR2 SYDVKM. The CDR3 has 17 amino acids. J gave up 5 bases and V 6 bases, and 15 bases lay outside the gene matches. The CDR3 reads CASRRPGTGVFHETQYF. The CDR3 DNA reads as TGTGCCAGCAGGCGACCCGGGACAGGGGTCTTTCACGAGACCCAGTACTTC.

V is TRBV27 and J is TRBJ2-5; 12 nucleotides line up with TRBD2. Germline CDR1 and CDR2: MNHEY and SMNVEV (reference sequence). V gave up 2 bases and J gave up 5 bases; unmatched junction bases: 9. There are 17 residues in the CDR3. The CDR3 protein is CASSLKGLAGGVETQYF. For the CDR3, the DNA is TGTGCCAGCAGTTTAAAGGGGCTAGCGGGAGGGGTGGAGACCCAGTACTTC.

There are a few counts of this clonotype. V is TRBV29-1 and J is TRBJ2-5; D is undetermined. The CDR3 consists of 11 residues. The V gene's germline CDR1 is SQVTM and CDR2 ANQGSEA. V lost 4 bases, J lost 4 bases, and 7 bases lay in between. CDR3 loop: CSVARRETQYF. CDR3 DNA sequence: TGCAGCGTTGCCCGCCGAGAGACCCAGTACTTC.

This clonotype turned up a few times. This chain joins TRBV29-1 and TRBJ2-3; 8 positions agree with TRBD1. The V and J ends lost 8 bases and 4 bases, in that order; junction bases with no gene match: 11. The CDR3 runs 14 residues. Germline CDR1 reads SQVTM; CDR2 reads ANQGSEA. CDR3 amino acids: CSHHRTGSADTQYF. In nucleotides, the CDR3 is TGCAGCCACCACCGGACAGGGAGCGCAGATACGCAGTATTTT.

This chain uses TRBV13 with TRBJ1-2; TRBD1 aligns across 10 bases. Per germline, CDR1 PRHDT and CDR2 FYEKMQ (reference sequence). The V and J ends lost 6 bases and 7 bases, in that order; junction bases with no gene match: 8. CDR3 length: 14 amino acids. For the CDR3, the DNA is TGTGCCAGCAGTTCGACAGGGGGCGCGGGTGGCTACACCTTC. It is translated as CASSSTGGAGGYTF.

This clonotype was seen a few times. This chain joins TRBV9 and TRBJ2-3; D may correspond to TRBD1 or TRBD2 (5 bases each). The CDR3 contains 12 residues. CDR1 and CDR2 from the germline V gene are SGDLS and YYNGEE. V gave up 3 bases and J gave up 6 bases, with 8 bases separating them. The CDR3 DNA reads TGTGCCAGCAGCGCCTGGGGGGATACGCAGTATTTT. It is translated as CASSAWGDTQYF.

This clonotype has only one observation. The chain carries TRBV6-4 and TRBJ2-3, with 12 bases fitting TRBD1. There are 15 residues in the CDR3. The V and J ends lost 2 bases and 4 bases, in that order; junction bases with no gene match: 1. CDR1 is MRHNA, CDR2 SNTAGT, per germline. As DNA, the CDR3 is TGTGCCAGCAGTGACGGGACAGGGGGCGCAGATACGCAGTATTTT. Translated: CASSDGTGGADTQYF.

This clonotype was counted once. The rearrangement joins TRBV2 to TRBJ1-5; D not certain. The CDR3 extends over 14 amino acids. From germline, CDR1 is SNHLY and CDR2 FYNNEI. The V and J ends lost 4 bases and 1 base respectively, with 8 bases between them. CDR3 DNA sequence: TGTGCCAGCAGTGGGGGTAGCAGCAATCAGCCCCAGCATTTT. Amino acid sequence: CASSGGSSNQPQHF.

A note on this clonotype: This may come from a read error, since a much larger clone is one base off. The V gene is TRBV6-5, the J gene TRBJ2-1; D may be TRBD2 (5 bases). CDR1 is MNHEY, CDR2 SVGAGI, per germline. The CDR3 totals 15 residues. Deletions cut 3 bases from V and 3 bases from J, with 12 bases between. The CDR3, as DNA: TGTGCCAGCAGTTATTCTGATGGGAGCTACAATGAGCAGTTCTTC. This gives the protein CASSYSDGSYNEQFF.